One sample yielded the 28 T cell receptor beta chains listed below, sequenced in a study of blood T cell repertoires in COVID-19. Sequencing used immunoSEQ multiplex PCR; TCRdb keeps in-frame clones, though not all of them. The table shows approximately 220,000 clones, with 80% to 90% occurring only once. Source material: PBMCs or T cells enriched from blood (not recorded which). The receptors were sampled from a woman aged 18 to 35 in a cohort exposed to, infected with or recovered from COVID-19 (not recorded which).

The chain couples TRBV6-5 to TRBJ1-6; D remains unclear. CDR1 is MNHEY and CDR2 is SVGAGI in the germline V gene. CDR3 length: 16 residues. V lost 0 bases to trimming and J lost 0 bases, with 6 bases between them. CDR3 sequence: CASSYSVASYNSPLHF. The DNA for the CDR3 is TGTGCCAGCAGTTACTCGGTGGCCTCCTATAATTCACCCCTCCACTTT.

The V call is TRBV4-1, the J call TRBJ2-3; possibly TRBD2 for D (6 bases). CDR3 length: 16 residues. Germline CDR1 and CDR2: MGHRA and YSYEKL. The V end lost 0 bases, the J end lost 0 bases, and 10 bases lay between the germline ends. CDR3 DNA: TGCGCCAGCAGCCAAGAGGGCGGGGTTAGCACAGATACGCAGTATTTT. Encoded protein: CASSQEGGVSTDTQYF.

The J gene is TRBJ1-1, the V gene TRBV5-1; TRBD1 is a possible D gene (6 bases). The CDR3 contains 13 residues. The V and J ends lost 3 bases and 0 bases respectively, with 6 bases between them. Per germline, CDR1 SGHRS and CDR2 YFSETQ. CDR3 residues: CASSWDMNTEAFF. In DNA form, the CDR3 reads TGCGCCAGCAGCTGGGACATGAACACTGAAGCTTTCTTT.

V is TRBV19 and J is TRBJ2-5, with a possible D match to TRBD1 (5 bases). The CDR3 is 17 amino acids. V lost 7 bases and J 2 bases, leaving 23 bases between the germline ends. The germline V gene encodes CDR1 LNHDA and CDR2 SQIVND (reference sequence). The CDR3 loop is CASKRPKGAGLQETQYF. In DNA form, the CDR3 reads TGTGCCAGTAAAAGGCCCAAAGGGGCAGGTCTTCAAGAGACCCAGTACTTC.

The chain employs TRBV12-3 or TRBV12-4 and TRBJ1-5; maybe TRBD1 (5 bases). The CDR3 spans 12 residues. Trimming left V 8 bases short and J 1 base short, with 6 bases between. The CDR3 coding sequence is TGTGCCAGCGGGGGGAGCAATCAGCCCCAGCATTTT. It encodes CASGGSNQPQHF.

As DNA, the CDR3 is TGTGCCAGCGGGTCGGGCTCTGGGGCCAACGTCCTGACTTTC. It encodes CASGSGSGANVLTF. This sequence joins TRBV2 and TRBJ2-6; D is uncertain. Germline values: CDR1 SNHLY, CDR2 FYNNEI. This CDR3 is 14 amino acids long. V lost 8 bases to trimming and J lost 0 bases, with 8 bases between them.

The V and J genes are TRBV27 and TRBJ1-4; maybe TRBD1 (6 bases). V lost 4 bases to trimming and J lost 1 base, with 10 bases between them. The CDR3 spans 15 residues. Germline V CDR1 and CDR2: MNHEY, SMNVEV (reference sequence). CDR3 loop: CASSWRGGTNEKLFF. The CDR3 nucleotides read TGTGCCAGCAGTTGGAGGGGGGGAACTAATGAAAAACTGTTTTTT.

The sample holds one count of this clone. The CDR3: CASSQPGELRQGDDYGYTF. The CDR3 DNA reads as TGTGCCAGCAGCCAGCCCGGAGAACTTAGACAGGGGGACGACTATGGCTACACCTTC. This sequence joins TRBV4-2 and TRBJ1-2, with 9 bases fitting TRBD1. CDR1 LGHNA and CDR2 YNFKEQ come from the germline V gene. The CDR3 is made up of 19 amino acids. The V and J ends lost 3 bases and 3 bases, in that order; junction bases with no gene match: 17.

The chain couples TRBV3-1 (or the pseudogene TRBV3-2) to TRBJ2-1; 7 bases are shared with TRBD1. V lost 2 bases, J lost 8 bases, and 3 bases stayed unmatched. The CDR3 consists of 13 residues. The germline V gene has CDR1 LGHDT and CDR2 YNNKEL (reference sequence). The CDR3: CASSQYQGDEQFF. In DNA, the CDR3 is TGTGCCAGCAGCCAATACCAGGGGGATGAGCAGTTCTTC.

This chain connects TRBV13 to TRBJ1-2, with a weak D call TRBD1 (6 bases). The germline V gene has CDR1 PRHDT and CDR2 FYEKMQ (reference sequence). V lost 4 bases and J lost 2, with 17 bases in between. This CDR3 has 16 residues. This CDR3 reads CASSSMSGVPNYGYTF. CDR3 bases: TGTGCCAGCAGCTCCATGTCAGGGGTCCCCAACTATGGCTACACCTTC.

The V call is TRBV14, the J call TRBJ1-1; D perhaps matches TRBD1 (6 bases). The CDR3 runs 16 residues. V lost 0 bases, J lost 1 base, and 12 bases lay in between. Germline V gene lookup returns CDR1 SGHDN and CDR2 FVKESK. DNA of the CDR3: TGTGCCAGCAGCCAAGATAGGGTACAGGGGAACACTGAAGCTTTCTTT. Its translation is CASSQDRVQGNTEAFF.

The chain couples TRBV15 to TRBJ2-3, with D perhaps matching TRBD2 (7 bases). CDR1 and CDR2 (germline): LNHNV, YYDKDF (reference sequence). V lost 4 bases and J lost 1, with 15 bases in between. The CDR3 spans 16 residues. The CDR3 DNA is TGTGCCACCAGCAATACGGGGGGCTGGGGCACAGATACGCAGTATTTT. Translating gives CATSNTGGWGTDTQYF. The complete variable domain, with remaining parts taken from reference TRBV15 and TRBJ2-3, reads DAMVIQNPRYQVTQFGKPVTLSCSQTLNHNVMYWYQQKSSQAPKLLFHYYDKDFNNEADTPDNFQSRRPNTSFCFLDIRSPGLGDTAMYLCATSNTGGWGTDTQYFGPGTRLTVL.

The V and J genes are TRBV28 and TRBJ2-6; D gene unclear. The germline V gene encodes CDR1 MDHEN and CDR2 SYDVKM. The CDR3 is 13 amino acids. V lost 6 bases and J lost 4, with 7 bases in between. The CDR3 bases are TGTGCCAGCAGCCTTGTAGGGGCCAACGTCCTGACTTTC. The encoded protein is CASSLVGANVLTF.

J is TRBJ2-2 and V is TRBV28, with D possibly TRBD1 on 6 matching bases. The V gene lost 6 bases and the J gene lost 2 bases, with 10 bases spanning the gap. This CDR3 region has 14 residues. From germline, CDR1 is MDHEN and CDR2 SYDVKM. The CDR3 sequence is CASRGGINTGELFF. As DNA, the CDR3 is TGTGCCAGCAGAGGGGGAATTAACACCGGGGAGCTGTTTTTT.

V gene TRBV5-1 combines with J gene TRBJ1-1; D gene uncertain. Trimming stripped 5 bases from V and 4 bases from J, with 21 bases between. The CDR3 length is 16 residues. Germline V gene lookup returns CDR1 SGHRS and CDR2 YFSETQ. As DNA, the CDR3 is TGCGCCAGCAGAAGCGGCGGCGGCGGCGAAGGCACTGAAGCTTTCTTT. Amino acid sequence: CASRSGGGGEGTEAFF.

The genes are TRBV28 and TRBJ1-2; 8 bases map to TRBD1. The CDR3 runs 15 residues. V was clipped by 4 bases and J by 4 bases; unmatched bases: 8. Germline lookup yields CDR1 MDHEN and CDR2 SYDVKM. The CDR3 DNA is TGTGCCAGCAGTTCCGGGCAGGGGGCATTCTATGGCTACACCTTC. This codes for CASSSGQGAFYGYTF.

This clone occurred once. The rearrangement links TRBV7-9 to TRBJ1-6, with 9 bases fitting TRBD1. The V and J ends lost 0 bases and 14 bases, in that order; junction bases with no gene match: 17. The CDR3 sequence is 18 residues long. Per germline, CDR1 SEHNR and CDR2 FQNEAQ (reference sequence). CDR3 coding DNA: TGTGCCAGCAGCTTAGCCTTCCCAAGGGACAGGGAGGGATTCACCCTCCACTTT. As protein: CASSLAFPRDREGFTLHF. Variable domain in full (rest from reference TRBV7-9 and TRBJ1-6): DTGVSQNPRHKITKRGQNVTFRCDPISEHNRLYWYRQTLGQGPEFLTYFQNEAQLEKSRLLSDRFSAERPKGSFSTLEIQRTEQGDSAMYLCASSLAFPRDREGFTLHFGNGTRLTVT.

Notes on this clone: An end of the junction does not agree with germline; a read error may underlie this. V and J are TRBV11-2 and TRBJ2-1; D is possibly TRBD2 (5 bases). Germline V lookup: CDR1 SGHAT, CDR2 FQNNGV. This CDR3 comprises 14 residues. CDR3 in DNA: TGTGCCAGCAGGTTAGAGGGTCGGAGCAATGAGCAGTTCTTC. Its protein is CASRLEGRSNEQFF.

The V and J genes are TRBV5-1 and TRBJ2-5; maybe TRBD2 (6 bases). Per the germline V gene, CDR1 is SGHRS and CDR2 is YFSETQ. Trimming removed 1 base at V and 5 bases at J, with 9 bases between. The CDR3 spans 13 residues. The DNA of the CDR3 is TGCGCCAGCAGCTTGCGAGCGGGCGAGACCCAGTACTTC. As protein: CASSLRAGETQYF.

This chain's CDR3 is CASSFGLRSTGWGTGELFF. CDR3 nucleotide sequence: TGCGCCAGCAGCTTTGGCCTCCGCTCTACAGGGTGGGGCACCGGGGAGCTGTTTTTT. This chain uses TRBV5-1 with TRBJ2-2, with TRBD1 as a possible D gene (6 bases). Germline lookup yields CDR1 SGHRS and CDR2 YFSETQ. Trimming stripped 2 bases from V and 4 bases from J, with 24 bases between. The CDR3 has 19 amino acids.

Note on this clone: The germline gene is not matched at one end of the junction; a read error may be the cause. The chain links TRBV10-1 to TRBJ1-1, with 9 positions matching TRBD1. Germline-derived CDR1 and CDR2 are WNHNN and SYGVQD (reference sequence). The CDR3 consists of 17 residues. CDR3 region: CASSGGQGRNVKTEAFF. The CDR3 nucleotides are TGCGCCAGCAGCGGGGGACAGGGCAGAAATGTGAAGACTGAAGCTTTCTTT.

In this sample, this clone turned up a few times. It is unclear where the CDR3 begins or ends on the DNA, so no DNA is shown, and the CDR3 is as TCRdb lists it. This chain links TRBV29-1 with TRBJ1-2. The CDR3 sequence runs 13 residues, both termini included. Germline V gene lookup returns CDR1 SQVTM and CDR2 ANQGSEA. The CDR3 loop reads CSVGDYTFGGYTF.

This chain links TRBV5-4 with TRBJ1-3, with 9 bases lining up with TRBD1. This CDR3 has 17 residues. CDR1 is SGHNT and CDR2 is YYREEE in the germline V gene (reference sequence). The junction had 8 bases not matched to a gene; V was cut back by 4 bases and J by 0 bases. This chain's CDR3 is CASSRPTGGNSGNTIYF. The CDR3 nucleotides are TGTGCCAGCAGCCGACCGACAGGGGGAAACTCTGGAAACACCATATATTTT.

The rearrangement joins TRBV21-1 to TRBJ1-6; the D call of TRBD1 is as the table states it, not checked on the DNA. TRBV21-1 is assigned pseudogene status. CDR3 size: 13 residues. The DNA for the CDR3 is TGTGCCAGCAGCCCCCGGGACAGTCCACCCCTCCACTTT. Its translation: CASSPRDSPPLHF.

The chain has TRBV4-1 and TRBJ2-7; perhaps TRBD1 as D (6 bases). V was clipped by 5 bases and J by 2 bases, with 16 bases between them. CDR1 is MGHRA and CDR2 is YSYEKL in the germline V gene. This CDR3 comprises 15 residues. The DNA for the CDR3 is TGCGCCAGCAGCTGGACAGACCCTCATCCCTACGAGCAGTACTTC. It encodes CASSWTDPHPYEQYF.

This rearrangement joins TRBV29-1 to TRBJ1-1; a possible D gene is TRBD1 (6 bases). V was shortened by 4 bases and J by 4 bases, with 19 bases between the two germline ends. The CDR3 extends over 15 amino acids. Per the germline V gene, CDR1 is SQVTM and CDR2 is ANQGSEA. The CDR3 loop is CSVAADSRVFTEAFF. The CDR3 coding sequence is TGCAGCGTTGCGGCGGACAGCCGGGTTTTCACTGAAGCTTTCTTT.

The gene calls are TRBV5-1 and TRBJ1-6; D not resolved. This CDR3 spans 16 amino acids. Germline CDR1 SGHRS, CDR2 YFSETQ. The V and J ends lost 0 bases and 4 bases respectively, with 11 bases between them. The CDR3 coding sequence is TGCGCCAGCAGCTTGGGGGCAGGCGCATATAATTCACCCCTCCACTTT. Translating gives CASSLGAGAYNSPLHF. The full variable domain, its missing parts supplied by reference TRBV5-1 and TRBJ1-6, is KAGVTQTPRYLIKTRGQQVTLSCSPISGHRSVSWYQQTPGQGLQFLFEYFSETQRNKGNFPGRFSGRQFSNSRSEMNVSTLELGDSALYLCASSLGAGAYNSPLHFGNGTRLTVT.

The chain employs TRBV5-1 and TRBJ2-7, with 10 bases that match TRBD1. This CDR3 is 16 amino acids long. The V gene's germline CDR1 is SGHRS and CDR2 YFSETQ. J lost 2 bases, V lost 1 base, and 6 bases had no gene match. The CDR3 DNA is TGCGCCAGCAGCTTGTGGGGGACAGGGGAAACCTACGAGCAGTACTTC. Its protein is CASSLWGTGETYEQYF.